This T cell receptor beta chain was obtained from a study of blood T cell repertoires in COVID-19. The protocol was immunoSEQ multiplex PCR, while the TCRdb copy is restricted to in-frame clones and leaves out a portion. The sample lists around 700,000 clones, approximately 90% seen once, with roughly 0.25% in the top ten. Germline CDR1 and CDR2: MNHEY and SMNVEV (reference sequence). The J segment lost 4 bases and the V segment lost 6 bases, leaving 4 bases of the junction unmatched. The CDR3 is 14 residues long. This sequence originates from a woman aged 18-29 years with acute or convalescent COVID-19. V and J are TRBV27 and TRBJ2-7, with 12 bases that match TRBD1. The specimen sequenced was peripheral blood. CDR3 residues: CASRAGQGAYEQYF. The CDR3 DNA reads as TGTGCCAGCAGGGCGGGACAGGGGGCTTACGAGCAGTACTTC.